What follows describes a single T cell receptor (beta chain). Assay used: immunoSEQ multiplex PCR; TCRdb lists only in-frame clones, some missing. Here the sample spans fewer than 100,000 clones, over 85% being singletons. These data originate in a study of human versus mouse CDR3 diversity and MHC coevolution. Per the germline V gene, CDR1 is SGHTA and CDR2 is FQGTGA. V was clipped by 6 bases and J by 4 bases; unmatched bases: 12. The CDR3 covers 16 residues. V is TRBV7-3 and J is TRBJ1-5; 7 positions agree with TRBD1. This TCR came from a person aged 25 to 69 in good health. Sequenced input: naive CD4+ T cells from blood. Described subset: CD45RO-negative CD62L-positive naive CD4 T cells. The CDR3 spells CASRRRTGQLNQPQHF. DNA for the CDR3: TGTGCCAGCAGACGTAGAACGGGACAGCTAAATCAGCCCCAGCATTTT.